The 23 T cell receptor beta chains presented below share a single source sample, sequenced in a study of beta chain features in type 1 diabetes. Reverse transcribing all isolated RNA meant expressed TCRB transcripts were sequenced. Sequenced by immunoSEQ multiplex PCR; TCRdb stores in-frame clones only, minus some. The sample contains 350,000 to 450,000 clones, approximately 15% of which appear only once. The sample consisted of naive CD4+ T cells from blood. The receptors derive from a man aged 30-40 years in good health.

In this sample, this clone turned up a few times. The CDR3, as DNA: TGTGCCAGCAGTGTAACCGGTCTGATCTACGAGCAGTACTTC. It yields the protein CASSVTGLIYEQYF. This sequence joins TRBV2 and TRBJ2-7; unclear D gene. V was trimmed by 4 bases and J by 3 bases, leaving 13 bases between them. Germline V gene lookup returns CDR1 SNHLY and CDR2 FYNNEI. CDR3 length: 14 residues.

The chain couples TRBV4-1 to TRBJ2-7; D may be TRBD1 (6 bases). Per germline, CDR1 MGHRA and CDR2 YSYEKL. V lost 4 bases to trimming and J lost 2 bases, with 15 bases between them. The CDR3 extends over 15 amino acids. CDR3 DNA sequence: TGCGCCAGCAGCCCCAACCAGGACAGTACCTACGAGCAGTACTTC. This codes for CASSPNQDSTYEQYF.

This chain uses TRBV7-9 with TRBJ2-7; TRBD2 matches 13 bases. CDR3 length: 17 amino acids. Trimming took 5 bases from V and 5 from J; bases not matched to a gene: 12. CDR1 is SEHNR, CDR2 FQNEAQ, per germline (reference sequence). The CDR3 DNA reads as TGTGCCAGCAGCAGCGGACTAGCGGGAGTCGGCCGGGACGAGCAGTACGTC. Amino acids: CASSSGLAGVGRDEQYV.

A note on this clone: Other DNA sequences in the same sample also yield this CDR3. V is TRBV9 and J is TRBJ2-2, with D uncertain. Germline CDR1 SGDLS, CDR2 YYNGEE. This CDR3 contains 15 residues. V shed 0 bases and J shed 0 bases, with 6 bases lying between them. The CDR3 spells CASSVGPANTGELFF. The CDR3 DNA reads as TGTGCCAGCAGCGTAGGCCCAGCGAACACCGGGGAGCTGTTTTTT.

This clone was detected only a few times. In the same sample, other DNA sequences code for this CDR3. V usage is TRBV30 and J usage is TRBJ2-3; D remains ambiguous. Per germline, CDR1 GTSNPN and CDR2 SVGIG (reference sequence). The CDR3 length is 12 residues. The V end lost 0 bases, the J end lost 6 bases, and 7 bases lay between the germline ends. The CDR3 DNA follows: TGTGCCTGGAGTGTAGGTGGGGATACGCAGTATTTT. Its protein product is CAWSVGGDTQYF.

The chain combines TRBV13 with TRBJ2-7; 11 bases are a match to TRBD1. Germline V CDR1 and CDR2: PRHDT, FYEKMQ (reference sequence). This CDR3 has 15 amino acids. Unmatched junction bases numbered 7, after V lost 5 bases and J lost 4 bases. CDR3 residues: CASSMDRGRRYEQYF. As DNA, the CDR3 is TGTGCCAGCAGCATGGACAGGGGGCGCAGGTACGAGCAGTACTTC.

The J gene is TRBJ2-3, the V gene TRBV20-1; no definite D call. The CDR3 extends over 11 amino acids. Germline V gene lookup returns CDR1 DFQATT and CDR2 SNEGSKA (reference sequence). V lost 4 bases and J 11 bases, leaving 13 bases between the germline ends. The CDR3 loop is CSATEGGGQYF. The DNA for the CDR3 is TGCAGTGCTACCGAAGGCGGCGGGCAGTATTTT.

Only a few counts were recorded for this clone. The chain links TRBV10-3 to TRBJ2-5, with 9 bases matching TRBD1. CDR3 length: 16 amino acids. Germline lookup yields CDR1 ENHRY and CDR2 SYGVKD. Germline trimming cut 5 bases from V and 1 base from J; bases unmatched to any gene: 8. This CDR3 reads CAISNPGTGPQETQYF. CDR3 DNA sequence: TGTGCCATCAGTAATCCCGGGACAGGGCCCCAAGAGACCCAGTACTTC.

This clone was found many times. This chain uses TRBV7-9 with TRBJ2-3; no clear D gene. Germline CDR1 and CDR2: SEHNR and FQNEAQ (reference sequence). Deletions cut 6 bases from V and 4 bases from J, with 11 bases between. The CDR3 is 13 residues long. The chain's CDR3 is CASRLAPPDTQYF. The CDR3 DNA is TGTGCCAGCAGGTTGGCACCGCCAGATACGCAGTATTTT. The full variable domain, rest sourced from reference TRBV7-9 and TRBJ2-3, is DTGVSQNPRHKITKRGQNVTFRCDPISEHNRLYWYRQTLGQGPEFLTYFQNEAQLEKSRLLSDRFSAERPKGSFSTLEIQRTEQGDSAMYLCASRLAPPDTQYFGPGTRLTVL.

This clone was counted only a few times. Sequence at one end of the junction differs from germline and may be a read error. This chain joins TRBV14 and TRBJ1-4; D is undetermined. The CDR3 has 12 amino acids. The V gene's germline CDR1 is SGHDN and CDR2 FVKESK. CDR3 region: CASSPWNGKLFF. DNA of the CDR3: TGTGCCAGCAGCCCCTGGAATGGAAAACTGTTTTTT.

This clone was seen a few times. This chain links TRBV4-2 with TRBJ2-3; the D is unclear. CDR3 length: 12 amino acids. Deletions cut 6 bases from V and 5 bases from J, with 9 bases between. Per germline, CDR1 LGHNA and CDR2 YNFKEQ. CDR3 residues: CASRMTGDTQYF. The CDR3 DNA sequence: TGTGCCAGCAGGATGACTGGAGATACGCAGTATTTT.

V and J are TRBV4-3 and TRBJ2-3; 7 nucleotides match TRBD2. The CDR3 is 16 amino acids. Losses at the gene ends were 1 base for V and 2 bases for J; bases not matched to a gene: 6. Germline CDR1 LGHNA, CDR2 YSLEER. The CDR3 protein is CASSQGWLADTDTQYF. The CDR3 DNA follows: TGCGCCAGCAGCCAAGGTTGGCTAGCGGACACAGATACGCAGTATTTT.

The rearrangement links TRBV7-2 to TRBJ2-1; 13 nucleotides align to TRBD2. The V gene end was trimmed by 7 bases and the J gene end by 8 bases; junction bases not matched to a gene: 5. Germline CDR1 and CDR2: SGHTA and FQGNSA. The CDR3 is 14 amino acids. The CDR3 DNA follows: TGTGCCAGCAATCCGGGACTAGCGGGATATGAGCAGTTCTTC. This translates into CASNPGLAGYEQFF.

The CDR3 is CASSQEGANTGELFF. CDR3 bases: TGCGCCAGCAGCCAAGAAGGGGCCAACACCGGGGAGCTGTTTTTT. The chain carries TRBV4-1 and TRBJ2-2; tentatively, D is TRBD1 (5 bases). Germline V lookup: CDR1 MGHRA, CDR2 YSYEKL. The CDR3 contains 15 residues. The V and J ends lost 0 bases and 2 bases respectively, with 7 bases between them.

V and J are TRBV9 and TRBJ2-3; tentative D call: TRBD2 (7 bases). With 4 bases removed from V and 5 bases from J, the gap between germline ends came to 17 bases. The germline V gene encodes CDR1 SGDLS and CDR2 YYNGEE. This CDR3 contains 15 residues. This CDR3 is CASSPRGGARDTQYF. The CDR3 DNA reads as TGTGCCAGCAGCCCCAGAGGGGGGGCTAGAGATACGCAGTATTTT.

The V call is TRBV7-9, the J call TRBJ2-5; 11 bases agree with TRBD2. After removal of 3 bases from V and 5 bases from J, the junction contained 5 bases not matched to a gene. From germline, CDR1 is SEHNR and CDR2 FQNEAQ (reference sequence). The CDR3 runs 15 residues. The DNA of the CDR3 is TGTGCCAGCAGCTTGACTAGCGGGATATGGGAGACCCAGTACTTC. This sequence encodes CASSLTSGIWETQYF.

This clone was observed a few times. As DNA, the CDR3 is TGCAGCGTTGAGACAGCTACTGAAGCTTTCTTT. It encodes CSVETATEAFF. The V call is TRBV29-1, the J call TRBJ1-1; D may be TRBD1 (5 bases). In germline, CDR1 is SQVTM, CDR2 ANQGSEA. The CDR3 sequence is 11 residues long. The V end lost 3 bases, the J end lost 5 bases, and 7 bases lay between the germline ends.

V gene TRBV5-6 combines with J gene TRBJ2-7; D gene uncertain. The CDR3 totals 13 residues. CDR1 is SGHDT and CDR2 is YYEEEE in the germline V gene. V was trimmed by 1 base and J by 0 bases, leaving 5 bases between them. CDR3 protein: CASSLYTSYEQYV. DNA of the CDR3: TGTGCCAGCAGCTTGTATACCTCCTACGAGCAGTACGTC.

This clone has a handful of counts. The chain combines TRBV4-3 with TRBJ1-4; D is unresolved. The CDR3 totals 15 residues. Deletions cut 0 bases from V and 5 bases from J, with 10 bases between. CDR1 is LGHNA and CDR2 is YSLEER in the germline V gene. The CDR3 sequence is CASSQDGRENEKLFF. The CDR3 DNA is TGCGCCAGCAGCCAAGACGGCAGAGAAAATGAAAAACTGTTTTTT.

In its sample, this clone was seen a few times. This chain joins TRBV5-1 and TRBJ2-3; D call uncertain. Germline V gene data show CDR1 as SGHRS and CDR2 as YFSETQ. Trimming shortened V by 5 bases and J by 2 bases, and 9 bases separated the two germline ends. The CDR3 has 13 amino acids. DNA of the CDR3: TGCGCCAGCAGACCCGCCTCCACAGATACGCAGTATTTT. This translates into CASRPASTDTQYF.

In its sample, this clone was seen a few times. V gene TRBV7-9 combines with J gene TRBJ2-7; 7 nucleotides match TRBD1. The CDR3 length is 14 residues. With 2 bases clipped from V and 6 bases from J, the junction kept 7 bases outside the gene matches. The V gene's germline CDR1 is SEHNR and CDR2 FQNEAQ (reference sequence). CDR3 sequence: CASSLSSPGGEQYV. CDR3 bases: TGTGCCAGCAGCTTATCCTCGCCAGGGGGCGAGCAGTACGTC.

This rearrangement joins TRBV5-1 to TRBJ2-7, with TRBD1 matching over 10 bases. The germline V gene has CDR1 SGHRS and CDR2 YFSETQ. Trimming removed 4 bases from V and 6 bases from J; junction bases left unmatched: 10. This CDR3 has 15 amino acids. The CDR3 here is CASSPRTGGVGEQYF. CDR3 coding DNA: TGCGCCAGCAGCCCTCGGACAGGGGGAGTGGGCGAGCAGTACTTC. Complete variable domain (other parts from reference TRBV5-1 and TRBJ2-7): KAGVTQTPRYLIKTRGQQVTLSCSPISGHRSVSWYQQTPGQGLQFLFEYFSETQRNKGNFPGRFSGRQFSNSRSEMNVSTLELGDSALYLCASSPRTGGVGEQYFGPGTRLTVT.

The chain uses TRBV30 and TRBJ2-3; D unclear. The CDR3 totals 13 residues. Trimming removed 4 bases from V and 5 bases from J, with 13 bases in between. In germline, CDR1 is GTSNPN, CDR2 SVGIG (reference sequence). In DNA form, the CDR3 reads TGTGCCTGGACCACAAGTAAAGAAGATACGCAGTATTTT. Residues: CAWTTSKEDTQYF.